The 25 T cell receptor beta chains below come from one sample, sequenced in a study of beta chain features in type 1 diabetes. Expressed TCRB transcripts were sequenced, since all the RNA that had been isolated was reverse transcribed. Data came from immunoSEQ multiplex PCR; TCRdb stores just in-frame clones and leaves some out. The sample lists approximately 200,000 clones, around 9.6% occurring once. The specimen sequenced was naive CD4+ T cells from blood. The receptors originated from a woman younger than 35 in good health.

The chain couples TRBV14 to TRBJ1-5; no clear D. V dropped 4 bases and J dropped 0 bases, with 4 bases sitting between them. Germline CDR1 SGHDN, CDR2 FVKESK. The CDR3 extends over 13 amino acids. The CDR3, as DNA: TGTGCCAGCAGCCTGCGTAGCAATCAGCCCCAGCATTTT. Encoded protein: CASSLRSNQPQHF.

The J gene is TRBJ2-7, the V gene TRBV18; D ambiguous. Trimming took off 4 bases at V and 3 bases at J, with 10 bases between the two ends. Germline V gene lookup returns CDR1 KGHSH and CDR2 LQKENI. The CDR3 extends over 13 amino acids. The CDR3 coding sequence is TGTGCCAGCTCACTCCGGTCCCACTACGAGCAGTACTTC. Protein sequence: CASSLRSHYEQYF.

The V and J genes are TRBV19 and TRBJ1-1, with D uncertain. V was pared by 8 bases and J by 7 bases, with 14 bases between. In germline, CDR1 is LNHDA, CDR2 SQIVND (reference sequence). The CDR3 covers 12 residues. The CDR3 sequence is CASSHRGGEAFF. The CDR3 DNA is TGTGCCAGTTCTCACCGGGGTGGTGAAGCTTTCTTT.

This clone turned up a few times. The same CDR3 is also encoded by other DNA sequences in this sample. The chain's CDR3 is CASSYSTDSYEQYF. DNA of the CDR3: TGTGCCAGCAGTTACAGCACAGACTCCTACGAGCAGTACTTC. The chain has TRBV6-6 and TRBJ2-7; no reliable D call. This CDR3 is 14 amino acids long. CDR1 is MNHNY and CDR2 is SVGAGI in the germline V gene (reference sequence). The ends were cut back, 2 bases at V and 0 bases at J, with 8 bases in the middle.

The table lists this clone with a few counts. CDR3 region: CASTSGGRVYGYTF. In DNA form, the CDR3 reads TGTGCCAGCACCTCGGGGGGGCGCGTCTATGGCTACACCTTC. This sequence joins TRBV28 and TRBJ1-2; a possible D gene is TRBD1 (6 bases). The CDR3 spans 14 residues. V shed 7 bases and J shed 4 bases, with 16 bases lying between them. Germline CDR1 is MDHEN and CDR2 is SYDVKM.

The chain employs TRBV29-1 and TRBJ1-1, with TRBD1 as a possible D gene (5 bases). V was shortened by 4 bases and J by 4 bases, with 10 bases between the two germline ends. CDR1 SQVTM and CDR2 ANQGSEA come from the germline V gene. The CDR3 is 12 residues long. In DNA form, the CDR3 reads TGCAGCGTTGTGGTCGGGGGCACTGAAGCTTTCTTT. Translated, it gives CSVVVGGTEAFF.

Written as DNA, the CDR3 is TGTGCCTGGAGTGCCAGGGGCGCCCATGGAAACACCATATATTTT. Its protein is CAWSARGAHGNTIYF. The chain carries TRBV30 and TRBJ1-3; D is possibly TRBD1 (6 bases). Germline V CDR1 and CDR2: GTSNPN, SVGIG (reference sequence). This CDR3 is 15 amino acids long. V was trimmed by 1 base and J by 3 bases, leaving 13 bases between them.

This clone was seen a few times. The V call is TRBV6-5, the J call TRBJ1-2, with TRBD1 matching 7 bases. Germline CDR1 is MNHEY and CDR2 is SVGAGI. The ends lost 7 bases at V and 7 bases at J; junction bases unmatched: 6. The CDR3 length is 12 residues. CDR3 DNA sequence: TGTGCCAGCAATCGCTACAGGGGTGGCTACACCTTC. It encodes CASNRYRGGYTF.

The gene calls are TRBV30 and TRBJ1-2; 11 bases line up with TRBD1. The CDR3 covers 14 residues. V was clipped by 2 bases and J by 7 bases; unmatched bases: 6. The germline V gene encodes CDR1 GTSNPN and CDR2 SVGIG (reference sequence). The CDR3 protein is CAWSRDRGMVGYTF. CDR3 DNA: TGTGCCTGGAGTAGGGACAGGGGGATGGTTGGCTACACCTTC. The variable domain in full, with the rest retrieved from reference TRBV30 and TRBJ1-2, is SQTIHQWPATLVQPVGSPLSLECTVEGTSNPNLYWYRQAAGRGLQLLFYSVGIGQISSEVPQNLSASRPQDRQFILSSKKLLLSDSGFYLCAWSRDRGMVGYTFGSGTRLTVV.

The rearrangement uses TRBV9 and TRBJ2-7; 7 positions match TRBD1. V shed 0 bases and J 1 base; nucleotides not matched to a gene: 4. In germline, CDR1 is SGDLS, CDR2 YYNGEE. The CDR3 runs to 15 residues. As DNA, the CDR3 is TGTGCCAGCAGCGTAGAAGGGGACAGATCCTACGAGCAGTACTTC. Translation: CASSVEGDRSYEQYF.

The table lists this clone with a few counts. V usage is TRBV5-6 and J usage is TRBJ2-7, with TRBD2 as a possible D gene (6 bases). The CDR3 totals 14 residues. Germline loops: CDR1 SGHDT, CDR2 YYEEEE. V lost 1 base, J lost 3 bases, and 11 bases lay in between. The CDR3 loop reads CASSLSWRGYEQYF. As DNA, the CDR3 is TGTGCCAGCAGCTTGTCATGGAGGGGCTACGAGCAGTACTTC.

The genes are TRBV4-1 and TRBJ1-1; no reliable D call. The CDR3 is 15 residues long. The ends were cut back, 5 bases at V and 4 bases at J, with 17 bases in the middle. Germline CDR1 MGHRA, CDR2 YSYEKL. CDR3 protein: CASSDPLKRGTEAFF. The CDR3 nucleotides read TGCGCCAGCAGCGACCCCCTGAAGCGTGGCACTGAAGCTTTCTTT.

This clone turned up a few times. The genes are TRBV29-1 and TRBJ2-5; 10 bases line up with TRBD2. The germline CDR1 and CDR2 sequences are SQVTM and ANQGSEA. Trimming took 4 bases from V and 3 from J; bases not matched to a gene: 5. This CDR3 spans 14 amino acids. CDR3 protein: CSVVGTSAKETQYF. The DNA of the CDR3 is TGCAGCGTTGTAGGGACTAGCGCGAAAGAGACCCAGTACTTC.

The chain couples TRBV6-5 to TRBJ1-2, with no clear D. Germline V CDR1 and CDR2: MNHEY, SVGAGI. Between the trimmed V and J ends, which lost 7 bases and 1 base, there was a span of 13 bases. CDR3 length: 14 residues. The CDR3, as DNA: TGTGCCAGCAAGGAGAGGGCGGTTAACTATGGCTACACCTTC. This encodes CASKERAVNYGYTF.

In this sample, this clone turned up a few times. The chain is built from TRBV30 and TRBJ1-5, with TRBD1 identical over 8 bases. Germline V gene sequence: CDR1 GTSNPN, CDR2 SVGIG (reference sequence). The V gene end was trimmed by 0 bases and the J gene end by 7 bases; junction bases not matched to a gene: 11. This CDR3 comprises 16 residues. CDR3 sequence: CAWSVWAGGAGQPQHF. The CDR3 region has the DNA TGTGCCTGGAGTGTATGGGCAGGGGGCGCCGGACAGCCCCAGCATTTT.

The chain joins TRBV4-3 to TRBJ1-5; maybe TRBD1 (5 bases). The V end was cut by 4 bases, the J end by 2 bases, with 15 bases between. The CDR3 contains 16 residues. CDR1 and CDR2 (germline): LGHNA, YSLEER. CDR3 region: CASSPGHAAGNQPQHF. Written as DNA, the CDR3 is TGCGCCAGCAGCCCTGGACATGCCGCGGGCAATCAGCCCCAGCATTTT.

The chain employs TRBV28 and TRBJ1-3, with D tentatively TRBD1 (6 bases). Trimming cost V 5 bases and J 0 bases, with 17 bases left between them. In germline, CDR1 is MDHEN, CDR2 SYDVKM. This CDR3 spans 17 amino acids. CDR3 amino acids: CASSIGQLAPSGNTIYF. Here the CDR3 DNA reads TGTGCCAGCAGTATTGGACAGCTCGCCCCCTCTGGAAACACCATATATTTT. The full variable domain, in which reference TRBV28 and TRBJ1-3 provide the parts outside the CDR3, is DVKVTQSSRYLVKRTGEKVFLECVQDMDHENMFWYRQDPGLGLRLIYFSYDVKMKEKGDIPEGYSVSREKKERFSLILESASTNQTSMYLCASSIGQLAPSGNTIYFGEGSWLTVV.

V is TRBV30 and J is TRBJ1-4; TRBD1 agrees at 7 bases. The CDR3 runs 15 residues. The germline V gene has CDR1 GTSNPN and CDR2 SVGIG (reference sequence). V trimming: 3 bases; J trimming: 6 bases; junction bases outside the gene matches: 10. The CDR3 nucleotides are TGTGCCTGGAGGCCTCCCACAGGGGCCTATGAAAAACTGTTTTTT. Protein sequence: CAWRPPTGAYEKLFF.

This chain links TRBV6-5 with TRBJ2-5, with D possibly being TRBD1 (8 bases). V shed 4 bases and J shed 7 bases, with 13 bases lying between them. This CDR3 spans 13 amino acids. From germline, CDR1 is MNHEY and CDR2 SVGAGI. CDR3 sequence: CASSSTGEGTQYF. The CDR3 DNA reads as TGTGCCAGCAGTTCGACAGGGGAGGGGACCCAGTACTTC.

This clone was counted many times. The chain uses TRBV28 and TRBJ2-1; D is ambiguous. CDR3 length: 12 residues. CDR1 MDHEN and CDR2 SYDVKM come from the germline V gene. V was shortened by 5 bases and J by 6 bases, with 8 bases between the two germline ends. CDR3 in DNA: TGTGCCAGCAGTCCGTATTTCAATGAGCAGTTCTTC. This translates into CASSPYFNEQFF. Complete variable domain (other parts from reference TRBV28 and TRBJ2-1): DVKVTQSSRYLVKRTGEKVFLECVQDMDHENMFWYRQDPGLGLRLIYFSYDVKMKEKGDIPEGYSVSREKKERFSLILESASTNQTSMYLCASSPYFNEQFFGPGTRLTVL.

To note about this clone: This CDR3 is also generated by other DNA sequences in the sample. The rearrangement uses TRBV5-1 and TRBJ2-1; D is possibly TRBD2 (5 bases). Trimming cost V 0 bases and J 4 bases, with 11 bases left between them. CDR1 is SGHRS and CDR2 is YFSETQ in the germline V gene. The CDR3 sequence is 15 residues long. CDR3 sequence (DNA): TGCGCCAGCAGCTTGGGGGCGGGCACTTACAATGAGCAGTTCTTC. Protein sequence: CASSLGAGTYNEQFF.

This clone was counted only a few times. The chain couples TRBV21-1 to TRBJ2-7; TRBD1, the table's D call, was not compared with the DNA. TRBV21-1 is shown as a pseudogene. The CDR3 contains 15 residues. The CDR3 sequence is CASSKKARGPYEQYF. For the CDR3, the DNA is TGTGCCAGCAGCAAAAAGGCCAGGGGGCCCTACGAGCAGTACTTC.

This clone was picked up a small number of times. The chain employs TRBV4-1 and TRBJ1-4; TRBD1 agrees at 8 bases. The CDR3 runs to 16 residues. With V trimmed by 1 base and J by 8 bases, 9 bases remained unmatched. Per the germline V gene, CDR1 is MGHRA and CDR2 is YSYEKL. CDR3 region: CASSQGTGKDVEKLFF. The CDR3 DNA sequence: TGCGCCAGCAGCCAAGGGACAGGGAAGGATGTCGAAAAACTGTTTTTT.

At least ten counts were recorded for this clone. Within the sample, other DNA sequences also encode this same CDR3. The chain recombines TRBV30 with TRBJ2-7; D ambiguous. The CDR3 spans 12 residues. Germline V gives CDR1 GTSNPN, CDR2 SVGIG (reference sequence). The V end was cut by 0 bases, the J end by 3 bases, with 6 bases between. The CDR3, as DNA: TGTGCCTGGAGTGTTACGGGCTACGAGCAGTACTTC. This sequence encodes CAWSVTGYEQYF.

This clone turned up a few times. The chain employs TRBV6-5 and TRBJ1-1, with D tentatively TRBD1 (6 bases). Looked up from germline, CDR1 is MNHEY and CDR2 is SVGAGI. The CDR3 covers 16 residues. V was cut by 4 bases and J by 6 bases, with 21 bases left in between. DNA of the CDR3: TGTGCCAGCAGTTCACAGGGTATTACAAGCGGGGCTGAAGCTTTCTTT. This translates into CASSSQGITSGAEAFF.